This TCR beta chain was sequenced in a study of blood T cell repertoires in COVID-19. Turning to the study itself: T cells, B-cell-depleted T cells, or PBMCs supplied cDNA or gDNA.

Libraries were prepared by immunoSEQ multiplex PCR; TCRdb keeps only in-frame clonotypes and omits some of them. The sample records about 240,000 clones, about 83% being singletons. The V end was cut by 5 bases, the J end by 0 bases, with 17 bases between. The CDR3 is 16 residues long. Germline V gene sequence: CDR1 SGHVS, CDR2 FQNEAQ. The clonotype originates from a man younger than 45 who had recovered from COVID-19. Sequenced material: peripheral blood. The gene calls are TRBV7-8 and TRBJ2-7; a weak D match, TRBD2 (7 bases). CDR3 region: CASSPRPGGGSYEQYF. The CDR3 nucleotides read TGTGCCAGCAGCCCCCGGCCGGGGGGCGGCTCCTACGAGCAGTACTTC. The entire variable domain, with the rest obtained from reference TRBV7-8 and TRBJ2-7, is as follows: GAGVSQSPRYKVAKRGQDVALRCDPISGHVSLFWYQQALGQGPEFLTYFQNEAQLDKSGLPSDRFFAERPEGSVSTLKIQRTQQEDSAVYLCASSPRPGGGSYEQYFGPGTRLTVT.